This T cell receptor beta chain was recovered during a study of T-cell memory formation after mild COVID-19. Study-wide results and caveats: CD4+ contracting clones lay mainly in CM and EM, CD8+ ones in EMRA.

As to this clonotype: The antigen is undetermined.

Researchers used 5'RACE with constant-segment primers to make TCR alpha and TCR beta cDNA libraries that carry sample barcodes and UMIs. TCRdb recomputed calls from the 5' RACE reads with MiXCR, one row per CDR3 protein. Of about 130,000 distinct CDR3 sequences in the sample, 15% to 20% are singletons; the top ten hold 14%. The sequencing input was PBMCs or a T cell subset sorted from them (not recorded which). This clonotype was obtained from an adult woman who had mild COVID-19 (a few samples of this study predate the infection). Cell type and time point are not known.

The CDR3 DNA sequence: TGTGCCAGCAGTTTCTCAGGCCGACTTCCAGGGAACTACGAGCAGTACTTC. Protein: CASSFSGRLPGNYEQYF. The chain has TRBV12-3 or TRBV12-4 and TRBJ2-7; D is perhaps TRBD1 (5 bases). V was shortened by 3 bases and J by 3 bases, with 21 bases between the two germline ends. The CDR3 totals 17 residues.